Sequencing of this T cell receptor (beta chain) was carried out in a study of T-cell memory formation after mild COVID-19. TCRdb re-called the 5' RACE reads through MiXCR, storing one row per CDR3 protein. The data contain hundreds of thousands of distinct CDR3 sequences, approximately 15% of them singletons. V lost 2 bases, J lost 1 base, and 14 bases lay in between. The germline V gene encodes CDR1 SGHTA and CDR2 FQGNSA. This CDR3 region has 16 residues. This clonotype was seen a few times. As yet, its antigen is unknown. Study-wide results and limits: CD4+ bias marked clones expanding day 15 to 37, unlike balanced contracting clones.

The chain employs TRBV7-2 and TRBJ2-5; D not certain. The sample taken for sequencing was PBMCs or a T cell subset sorted from them (not recorded which). The receptor was derived from an adult woman who had mild COVID-19 (a few samples of this study predate the infection). Cell type and time point are not known. The CDR3 nucleotides are TGTGCCAGCAGCTTATTCGGCGGTGTGGGCCAAGAGACCCAGTACTTC. Translating gives CASSLFGGVGQETQYF.